These 12 T cell receptor beta chains were sequenced from one sample in a study of cytomegalovirus exposure and HLA in healthy donors. PCR amplification relied on 60 Vbeta primers (plus 13 Jbeta primers). The protocol was immunoSEQ multiplex PCR, while the TCRdb copy is restricted to in-frame clones and leaves out a portion. Of 100,000 to 150,000 clones detected, roughly 72% appear once; the ten largest clones hold approximately 4%. The sequenced sample was PBMCs. The receptors derive from a man aged 35-49 years in good health and CMV-seropositive.

This sequence joins TRBV2 and TRBJ2-2, with D perhaps matching TRBD1 (5 bases). Looked up from germline, CDR1 is SNHLY and CDR2 is FYNNEI. The CDR3 sequence is 14 residues long. V was shortened by 6 bases and J by 0 bases, with 8 bases between the two germline ends. The CDR3 bases are TGTGCCAGCAGGGACACTACGAACACCGGGGAGCTGTTTTTT. It translates to CASRDTTNTGELFF.

The chain links TRBV9 to TRBJ1-3, with 7 bases identical to TRBD1. There are 15 residues in the CDR3. V lost 4 bases to trimming and J lost 4 bases; unmatched junction nucleotides: 8. Germline V gene lookup returns CDR1 SGDLS and CDR2 YYNGEE. The CDR3 protein is CASSQKTGTGNTIYF. The DNA for the CDR3 is TGTGCCAGCAGCCAAAAGACAGGGACGGGAAACACCATATATTTT.

The chain is built from TRBV4-1 and TRBJ2-1, with 10 bases identical to TRBD2. The CDR3 contains 14 residues. V lost 6 bases, J lost 6 bases, and 5 bases stayed unmatched. Germline lookup yields CDR1 MGHRA and CDR2 YSYEKL. The CDR3 spells CASRILAGGNEQFF. The CDR3 DNA follows: TGCGCCAGCAGAATTTTAGCGGGGGGCAATGAGCAGTTCTTC.

The rearrangement joins TRBV7-2 to TRBJ1-4; no clear D gene. This CDR3 has 15 residues. Trimming cost V 1 base and J 7 bases, with 13 bases left between them. Germline CDR1 reads SGHTA; CDR2 reads FQGNSA. The chain's CDR3 is CASSLGSNPREKLFF. In DNA, the CDR3 is TGTGCCAGCAGCTTAGGCTCAAATCCGCGTGAAAAACTGTTTTTT.

In regard to this clone: Other DNA variants within this sample encode the same CDR3. This chain links TRBV19 with TRBJ1-5, with D possibly TRBD1 on 6 matching bases. The CDR3 has 15 amino acids. Trimming pared 4 bases from V and 0 bases from J, leaving 10 bases between. From germline, CDR1 is LNHDA and CDR2 SQIVND (reference sequence). In DNA, the CDR3 is TGTGCCAGTAGTACTACAGGGCATAGCAATCAGCCCCAGCATTTT. Its protein product is CASSTTGHSNQPQHF.

The V gene is TRBV4-2, the J gene TRBJ2-2; D not certain. CDR1 and CDR2 (germline): LGHNA, YNFKEQ. V lost 1 base to trimming and J lost 2 bases, with 5 bases between them. The CDR3 sequence is 14 residues long. For the CDR3, the DNA is TGTGCCAGCAGCCAAGCCTCTAACACCGGGGAGCTGTTTTTT. Translated: CASSQASNTGELFF.

The chain couples TRBV27 to TRBJ2-1; 9 bases match TRBD2. The CDR3 extends over 16 amino acids. From germline, CDR1 is MNHEY and CDR2 SMNVEV (reference sequence). The J segment lost 5 bases and the V segment lost 3 bases, leaving 8 bases of the junction unmatched. CDR3 amino acids: CASSFPASGNDNEQFF. The CDR3 DNA follows: TGTGCCAGCAGTTTCCCCGCTAGCGGGAATGACAATGAGCAGTTCTTC.

CDR3 region: CASSLLAGGTYNEQFF. In nucleotides, the CDR3 is TGCGCCAGCAGCCTTCTAGCGGGGGGGACCTACAATGAGCAGTTCTTC. The chain has TRBV4-1 and TRBJ2-1, with 12 bases aligning to TRBD2. V shed 4 bases and J 2 bases; nucleotides not matched to a gene: 3. The CDR3 is 16 residues long. Germline V CDR1 and CDR2: MGHRA, YSYEKL.

This rearrangement joins TRBV14 to TRBJ2-1; 9 nucleotides line up with TRBD1. J was trimmed by 1 base and V by 4 bases; bases with no gene match: 8. The CDR3 totals 17 residues. The germline V gene has CDR1 SGHDN and CDR2 FVKESK. Here the CDR3 DNA reads TGTGCCAGCAGCCCCGGACAGGGGCGGGTATCCTACAATGAGCAGTTCTTC. Translation gives CASSPGQGRVSYNEQFF.

This clone was observed a few times. The rearrangement joins TRBV4-3 to TRBJ2-2, with 8 bases lining up with TRBD1. J was trimmed by 7 bases and V by 1 base; bases with no gene match: 5. Looked up from germline, CDR1 is LGHNA and CDR2 is YSLEER. The CDR3 sequence is 15 residues long. This CDR3 reads CASSQGARGRGELFF. The CDR3 coding sequence is TGCGCCAGCAGCCAAGGAGCCAGGGGGCGCGGGGAGCTGTTTTTT.

The V gene is TRBV9, the J gene TRBJ1-1, with TRBD1 identical over 8 bases. After removal of 3 bases from V and 5 bases from J, the junction contained 9 bases not matched to a gene. CDR3 size: 15 residues. Germline CDR1 reads SGDLS; CDR2 reads YYNGEE. DNA of the CDR3: TGTGCCAGCAGCGAACGGACAGGGTTAAAAACTGAAGCTTTCTTT. Protein sequence: CASSERTGLKTEAFF.

This clone has a handful of counts. The J gene is TRBJ2-1, the V gene TRBV7-9; D is perhaps TRBD1 (6 bases). The CDR3 extends over 15 amino acids. V shed 6 bases and J shed 0 bases, with 12 bases lying between them. CDR1 is SEHNR and CDR2 is FQNEAQ in the germline V gene (reference sequence). Here the CDR3 reads CASRYRASSYNEQFF. CDR3 sequence (DNA): TGTGCCAGCAGATACAGGGCCAGCTCCTACAATGAGCAGTTCTTC.